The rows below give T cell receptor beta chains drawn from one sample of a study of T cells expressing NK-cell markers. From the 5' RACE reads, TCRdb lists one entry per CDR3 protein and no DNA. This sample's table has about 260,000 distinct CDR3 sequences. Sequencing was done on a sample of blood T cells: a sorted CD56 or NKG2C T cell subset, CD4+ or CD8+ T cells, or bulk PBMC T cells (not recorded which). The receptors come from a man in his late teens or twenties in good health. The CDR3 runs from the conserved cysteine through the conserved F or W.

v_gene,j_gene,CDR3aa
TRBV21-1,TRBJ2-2,CASSKGGCTGELFF
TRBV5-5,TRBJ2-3,CASSLGQGYTDTQYF
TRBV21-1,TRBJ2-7,CASSIRRSSYEQYF
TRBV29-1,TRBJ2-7,CSVETGGSSYEQYF
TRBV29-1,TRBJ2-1,CSVEDRRYNEQFF
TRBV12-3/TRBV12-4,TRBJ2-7,CASSDRDRATEQYF
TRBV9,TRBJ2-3,CASSVSGTGVTDTQYF
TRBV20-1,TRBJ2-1,CSAGRTDLQFF
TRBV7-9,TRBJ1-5,CASSLALDRAHQPQHF
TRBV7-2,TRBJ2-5,CASSPLGRETQYF
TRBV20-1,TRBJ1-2,CSATANHYGYTF
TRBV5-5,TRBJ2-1,CASSSLGLAGDNEQFF
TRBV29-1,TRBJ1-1,CSVAGQGGTEAFF
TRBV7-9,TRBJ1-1,CASSRGQGEFEAFF
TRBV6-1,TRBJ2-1,CASSPLGLLGEQFF
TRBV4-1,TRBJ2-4,CASRPSGQGKNIQYF
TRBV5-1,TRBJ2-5,CASSFGAAQETQYF
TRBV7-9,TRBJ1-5,CASSFSLHQPQHF
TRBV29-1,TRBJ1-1,CSVEVVGGVTEAFF
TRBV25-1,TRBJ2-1,CASSGGETGYLEQFF
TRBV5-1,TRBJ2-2,CASSIGQGVRLAVNTGELFF
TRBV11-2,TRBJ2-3,CASSLLLAGVQFTDTQYF
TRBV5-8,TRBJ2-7,CASRPRDYVSGEQYF
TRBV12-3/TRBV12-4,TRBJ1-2,CASSRGGSYGYTF
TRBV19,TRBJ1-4,CASMPSRGNEKLFF
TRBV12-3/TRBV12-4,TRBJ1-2,CASASNREAPLSGYTF
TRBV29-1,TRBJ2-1,CSVGGRASHEQFF
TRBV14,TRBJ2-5,CASSQDLFSVQRTSGYQETQYF
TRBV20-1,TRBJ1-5,CSASVSVDQPQHF
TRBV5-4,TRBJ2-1,CASSLAARNNEQFF
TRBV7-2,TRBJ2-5,CASSPSVRQETQYF
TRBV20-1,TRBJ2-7,CSARDLRDVTYEQYF
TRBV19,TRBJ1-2,CASSEDSGYYGYTF
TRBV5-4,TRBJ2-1,CASSRPARTAYNEQFF
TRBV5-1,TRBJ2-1,CASSRETSGRAREQFF
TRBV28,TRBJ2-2,CASSWDSLLAGELFF
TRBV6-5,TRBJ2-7,CASSYHTETSGKYEQYF
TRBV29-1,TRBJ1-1,CSVVDRTVGAFF
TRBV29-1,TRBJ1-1,CSVEDVRNTEAFF
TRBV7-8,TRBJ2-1,CASSSETGGNNEQFF
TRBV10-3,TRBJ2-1,CAITGGPNNEQFF
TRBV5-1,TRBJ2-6,CASSRSGPGANVLTF
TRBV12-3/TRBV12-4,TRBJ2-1,CASSLVGAGLDNEQFF